The T cell receptor beta chain described here comes from a study of cytomegalovirus exposure and HLA in healthy donors (dated by TCRdb to about 2017). Some background on the complete study: According to an earlier analysis of 550 to 700 of the donors, some 180 million T cells yielded roughly 110 million unique TCR beta sequences and approximately 300 Gb of sequence data. About 300 gigabases of sequencing data and tens of millions of unique TCR sequences were included in an early release covering under 650 HLA-typed donors. Of the approximately 400 genotyped donors, roughly 76% were placed in the genetic ancestry cluster associated with self-reported Caucasian donors. The study aimed to test whether signatures of past pathogen exposure could be identified by cataloging public T cell receptors. The study profiled the T cell repertoires of hundreds of subjects by immunosequencing and related them to cytomegalovirus serostatus. Besides the first cohort of roughly 660 subjects, a separate validation cohort made up of roughly 120 different subjects was used. High-throughput TCR immunosequencing, statistical association of individual TCRs with disease status, and machine learning were combined to predict cytomegalovirus infection status. To study patterns of TCR occurrence, a later analysis re-analyzed previously published TCR beta repertoires from hundreds of donors and added high-resolution HLA genotyping. Rather than drawing on any new phenotypic data, the later analysis identified candidate immune exposures from TCR beta sequences and the way those sequences occurred across donors. An earlier analysis of approximately 630 of the donors applied high-throughput TCR beta sequencing to assess whether each TCR beta V gene segment acted as functional or pseudogenic. Donor age, sex, ethnicity and CMV serostatus were compiled alongside the repertoire data. Genome-wide SNP genotypes for about 55% of the roughly 670 donors were used in a later genetic analysis, which treated that subset as a discovery cohort. Every repertoire in the discovery cohort had been generated on one and the same sequencing platform. Both class I and class II loci were covered by HLA typing, at four-digit resolution. The number of donors typed differed by locus, with roughly 629-640 for A, B, C, DRB1 and DQB1, around 500 for DQA1, about 610 for DPA1, and some 440 for DPB1. Roughly five DR-DQ haplotypes were treated as single units for association and clustering because of strong linkage in the cohort. Among 350 to 400 genotyped donors of the cohort, an average of around 240,000 unique TCR beta nucleotide sequences were sequenced per donor, roughly 20% of them non-productive. General conclusions and limits of the study: In an earlier analysis of approximately 590 of the donors, most TCR beta V segments appeared in productive rearrangements about 87% or about 30% of the time, broadly matching IMGT annotations. According to the authors, the approach could potentially be generalized to other disease states and immunological phenotypes. The classifier was reported to diagnose cytomegalovirus status with high specificity and sensitivity in both the original and validation cohorts. Correlated functional status among segregating V segments might be attributable to linkage disequilibrium, but an unknown experimental factor could not be ruled out. Compared with the roughly 670-donor mean, donors in an Asian-associated ancestry cluster had fewer N-insertions in productive TCRs, according to a later genetic analysis. Over 15 rarely observed V segments, including chromosome 9 orphons, were excluded from the earlier analysis of some 590 of the donors because counts were too low. HLA typing was unavailable for some donors at each locus, so association tests used only the typed subset. Immune exposure information for the cohort was limited to CMV serostatus. A further reported finding was that TCR beta sequences accurately predicted the HLA-A and HLA-B alleles for most subjects in the first cohort. In vitro tests confirmed that a few of the cytomegalovirus-associated TCR beta chains recognize cytomegalovirus antigens. According to a later analysis, parvovirus B19, influenza, CMV and Epstein-Barr virus appeared linked to several top co-occurrence clusters. This cohort had only TCR beta chains sequenced, and the lack of alpha or paired-chain data limited which features could be detected. Some IMGT-functional V segments, including TRBV6-2 and TRBV6-3, could not be distinguished by the 87-base-pair reads and were therefore excluded. The sequencing pipeline was judged likely to have produced a cluster of highly shared sequence variants as a technical artifact. When HLA alleles, especially DR and DQ, strongly co-occurred, TCR associations were difficult to assign to individual alleles. A later analysis found that most CMV-associated TCR beta chains appeared HLA-restricted, with HLA associations seemingly driven largely by CMV exposure. The study listed 150 to 200 TCR beta chains as associated with cytomegalovirus. Presence/absence analyses assumed roughly uniform sequencing depth across donors, an assumption that may not hold. A later analysis found that TCR association rates varied across HLA loci, with DRB1 alleles showing the most associated TCRs and HLA-C alleles the fewest. Compared with equally common non-associated chains, HLA-associated TCR beta chains in a later analysis were more clonally expanded and had lower generation probabilities. A later genetic analysis associated a missense DCLRE1C variant with V-gene and J-gene trimming of TCR beta chains, and an independent cohort replicated the association. At a false discovery rate of 0.05, a later analysis linked roughly 17,000 TCR beta sequences to specific HLA alleles. Most TCR sequences were seen in very few donors, while some public TCRs were found in many individuals.

The cohort was made up of roughly 670 healthy bone marrow donors. All cohort members were sampled while nominally healthy, although unrecorded immune exposures were likely present. The donor tested CMV seronegative and was one of the 352 seronegative cohort members. Every donor gave a peripheral blood sample, and the peripheral blood mononuclear cells from that sample were used for TCR beta sequencing. Genomic DNA extraction from the blood cell samples was performed with the Qiagen DNeasy Blood Extraction Kit. The library was obtained by the immunoSEQ multiplex PCR assay. For the multiplex PCR, a mixture combining 60 forward primers for TCR Vbeta segments and 13 reverse primers for TCR Jbeta segments was used. Amplification of the CDR3 region of rearranged TCR beta genes was performed with a multiplex PCR assay on genomic DNA. The amplified TCR beta libraries were sequenced on the Illumina HiSeq System as 87-base-pair reads. Concerning the study's data processing: A later analysis counted approximately 76 million unique TCR beta chains across the 550 to 800 repertoires, and 10 million to 11 million of these chains were shared by at least two donors. A nearest-neighbor algorithm error-corrected the raw reads and collapsed the reads into unique sequences, merging closely related sequences to remove PCR and sequencing errors. To assign V, D and J gene segments, CDR3 sequences were aligned to IMGT reference sequences. Each retained sequence needed at least a six-nucleotide match to both a V gene segment and a J gene segment. A rearrangement counted as productive if the CDR3 had no stop codons and remained in frame with V and J, and every other rearrangement counted as non-productive. CDR3 was defined by IMGT convention, running from the second conserved V-encoded cysteine to the conserved J-encoded phenylalanine. Sequences without an unambiguous match to a single V gene segment were excluded from the earlier analysis of about 630 of the donors. In an earlier analysis of some 590 of the donors, a V segment was called functional when productive rearrangements were above 56.7%, and segregating when the standard deviation between donors exceeded 5%. A statistical classification framework was built for diagnosing cytomegalovirus status from the catalog of TCR beta chain sequences. In a later analysis, V and J genes were assigned by comparing TCR nucleotide sequences against IMGT/GENE-DB human TR gene sequences. The TCRdist pipeline was used in a later analysis to assign CDR3 sequences and most-parsimonious VDJ recombination scenarios. In a later analysis, each TCR beta chain was defined by its CDR3 amino acid sequence together with its V-gene family, and reads lacking a unique V-gene family were excluded. To address suspected cross-contamination and a sequencing artifact, a later analysis removed 592 highly shared, low-generation-probability nucleotide sequences. In a later analysis, a clonal expansion index for each public chain was calculated from normalized within-repertoire ranks of inferred template counts. Generation probabilities in a later analysis came from a VDJ recombination model fitted to out-of-frame rearrangements, and those results were checked against IGoR. In a later analysis, TCR-TCR, TCR-HLA and TCR-CMV co-occurrence was scored with hypergeometric tests, and a repertoire-size bias correction was applied to TCR pairs. A later analysis estimated false discovery rates by permuting HLA or CMV assignments 20 times. In a later analysis, co-occurring TCRs were grouped using DBSCAN, with TCRdist sequence similarity added in when clustering inside HLA-allele-positive subsets. For co-occurrence clustering, repertoires with fewer than 30,000 or more than 120,000 public chains were excluded, along with five repertoires with anomalous nucleotide sharing. TCRdb's version of the immuneACCESS table is confined to in-frame rearrangements and falls short of the full clone set. An unresolved V gene accounts for under half of the shortfall where checked; the remainder is of unknown origin. V, J and clone size are those of that table, while D and trimming were read from the DNA. Counted in this sample were 160,000 or so clones; around four fifths of them appeared once. The ten largest account for approximately 1.5% of the sample.

V is clipped by 0 bases and J by 7 bases, and the sequence between their germline boundaries is 12 bases long. For CDR1 and CDR2, the germline V gene (reference sequence) lists LNHNV and YYDKDF. The CDR3 has 15 amino acids, counting the end cysteine and phenylalanine. Only the CDR3 part of the read is kept: 45 bases, read in frame from the first base. To note about this clone: Its antigen is not yet known. The record has no base qualities; no much larger clone is one base away.

This sequence uses TRBV15 and TRBJ1-4; the D gene cannot be resolved reliably. The TCR sequence derives from a male donor in good health and CMV-seronegative. The sequenced material came from PBMCs. The CDR3 here reads CATSRDRPASEKLFF. The sequenced DNA is TGTGCCACCAGCAGAGATCGGCCAGCGAGTGAAAAACTGTTTTTT.